These 6 T cell receptor beta chains came from one sample sequenced in a study of immune heterogeneity within non-small cell lung tumors. TCRs were amplified from approximately 600 ng gDNA of bulk tumor per sample. Several widely spaced biopsies per primary tumor were taken during surgery. Curative surgery was performed on patients who had untreated, newly diagnosed non-small cell lung cancer. Amplification of the TCR beta CDR3 was achieved through multiplex PCR with 32 V and 13 J primers. TCRdb recomputed calls from the multiplex PCR reads with MiXCR, one row per CDR3 protein. This repertoire shows under 25,000 distinct CDR3 sequences, 25% to 35% found once; its top ten account for about 3.9%. The sequenced material came from lung tumor tissue. These receptors were collected from a man aged 35 to 55 with non-small cell lung cancer.

This clonotype was recorded many times. The gene calls are TRBV6-5 and TRBJ1-3; the D is unclear. Trimming left V 0 bases short and J 2 bases short, with 5 bases between. This CDR3 comprises 14 residues. Per the germline V gene, CDR1 is MNHEY and CDR2 is SVGAGI. CDR3 loop: CASSYSRAGNTIYF. The CDR3 coding sequence is TGTGCCAGCAGTTACTCGAGGGCTGGAAACACCATATATTTT.

CDR3 DNA: TGCGCCAGCAGCCAAGGTGGGGTCGAAGCTTTCTTT. Its translation is CASSQGGVEAFF. J is TRBJ1-1 and V is TRBV5-1; D gene unclear. V lost 4 bases to trimming and J lost 8 bases, with 12 bases between them. From germline, CDR1 is SGHRS and CDR2 YFSETQ. The CDR3 has 12 amino acids.

The chain has TRBV13 and TRBJ2-3, with 10 positions matching TRBD2. The CDR3 runs 15 residues. The V gene's germline CDR1 is PRHDT and CDR2 FYEKMQ (reference sequence). J lost 6 bases, V lost 5 bases, and 8 bases had no gene match. In DNA, the CDR3 is TGTGCCAGCAGCCCTGGACTAGCGGACGCGGATACGCAGTATTTT. Its translation: CASSPGLADADTQYF.

On this clonotype: A much larger clone sits a single nucleotide away, making a read error possible. V and J are TRBV5-1 and TRBJ2-7; tentatively, D is TRBD2 (6 bases). CDR1 and CDR2 (germline): SGHRS, YFSETQ. The CDR3 length is 15 residues. The CDR3 DNA reads as TGCGCCAGCAGCTTGGACGAAGCGGGCTCCTACGAGGAGTACTTC. This gives the protein CASSLDEAGSYEEYF.

V gene TRBV7-3 combines with J gene TRBJ2-7; possible D gene TRBD1, 7 bases. Germline-derived CDR1 and CDR2 are SGHTA and FQGTGA. Trimming left V 1 base short and J 6 bases short, with 13 bases between. This CDR3 has 14 residues. CDR3 in amino acids: CASSLNPGGGEQYF. The CDR3 coding sequence is TGTGCCAGCAGCTTAAATCCAGGGGGAGGCGAGCAGTACTTC.

The genes are TRBV5-1 and TRBJ2-2; 10 bases fit TRBD1. This CDR3 is 16 amino acids long. V shed 3 bases, J shed 6 bases, and the junction held 8 bases outside the gene matches. The germline V gene has CDR1 SGHRS and CDR2 YFSETQ. CDR3 nucleotides: TGCGCCAGCAGCTGGATGGACAGGGGGGAGGCCGGGGAGCTGTTTTTT. The encoded protein is CASSWMDRGEAGELFF.